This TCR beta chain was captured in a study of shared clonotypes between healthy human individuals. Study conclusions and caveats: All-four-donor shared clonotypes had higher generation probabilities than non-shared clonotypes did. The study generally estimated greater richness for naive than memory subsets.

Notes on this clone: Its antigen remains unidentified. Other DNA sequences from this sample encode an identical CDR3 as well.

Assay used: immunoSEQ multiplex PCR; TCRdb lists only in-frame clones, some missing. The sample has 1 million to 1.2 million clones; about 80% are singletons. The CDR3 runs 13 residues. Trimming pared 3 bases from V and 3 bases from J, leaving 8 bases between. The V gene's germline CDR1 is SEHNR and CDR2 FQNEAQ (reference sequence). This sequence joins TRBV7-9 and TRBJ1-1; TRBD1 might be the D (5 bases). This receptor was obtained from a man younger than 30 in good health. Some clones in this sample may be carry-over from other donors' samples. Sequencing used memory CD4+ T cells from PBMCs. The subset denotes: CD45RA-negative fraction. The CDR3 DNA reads TGTGCCAGCAGCTTCGTGGGGGACACTGAAGCTTTCTTT. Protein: CASSFVGDTEAFF.